Sequencing of this T cell receptor (beta chain) was carried out in a study of blood T cell repertoires in COVID-19. The study assigned cohorts using participant-reported clinical history. Assay: immunoSEQ multiplex PCR; the TCRdb copy retains only in-frame clones and omits some. The sample lists more than 200,000 clones; about 89% were seen once. The length of the CDR3 is 14 residues. Sequenced sample: PBMCs or T cells enriched from blood (not recorded which). The chain has TRBV21-1 and TRBJ2-1; the table names TRBD1, a call not compared with the DNA. TRBV21-1 is assigned pseudogene status. This sequence originates from a woman aged 25-40 years who had recovered from COVID-19. The CDR3 DNA reads as TGTGCCAGCAACCTACCGGGACATCACAATGAGCAGTTCTTC. Protein product: CASNLPGHHNEQFF.